These 24 T cell receptor beta chains were sequenced from one sample in a study of T cell responses to AZD1222 COVID-19 vaccine. The repertoire was sequenced with immunoSEQ multiplex PCR; TCRdb's copy has only in-frame clones and lacks some. The sample yields about 120,000 clones, 86% seen once. The sample consisted of peripheral blood, taken 28 days after the second AZD1222 dose. The receptors derive from an adult who received the AZD1222 COVID-19 vaccine.

The rearrangement joins TRBV27 to TRBJ2-7; the D gene is possibly TRBD1 (7 bases). Germline V lookup: CDR1 MNHEY, CDR2 SMNVEV (reference sequence). V dropped 6 bases and J dropped 0 bases, with 9 bases sitting between them. The CDR3 is 13 amino acids. Written as DNA, the CDR3 is TGTGCCAGCAGCCAGGGGGGCTCCTACGAGCAGTACTTC. Its translation: CASSQGGSYEQYF.

Points on this clone: Other nucleotide sequences in the sample specify the same CDR3. The chain links TRBV29-1 to TRBJ2-2; 10 nucleotides agree with TRBD1. Germline CDR1 and CDR2: SQVTM and ANQGSEA. Trimming cost V 3 bases and J 6 bases; bases outside gene matches: 1. This CDR3 comprises 13 residues. Here the CDR3 reads CSVDGQGAGELFF. The DNA for the CDR3 is TGCAGCGTTGATGGACAGGGGGCCGGGGAGCTGTTTTTT.

The V and J genes are TRBV9 and TRBJ1-5; D gene ambiguous. V was trimmed by 0 bases and J by 6 bases, leaving 13 bases between them. This CDR3 is built from 15 residues. Germline-derived CDR1 and CDR2 are SGDLS and YYNGEE. The chain's CDR3 is CASSVGTGLGQPQHF. The CDR3 coding sequence is TGTGCCAGCAGCGTAGGTACCGGTCTTGGTCAGCCCCAGCATTTT.

This sequence joins TRBV18 and TRBJ1-1; no clear D. V dropped 3 bases and J dropped 6 bases, with 8 bases sitting between them. Germline V lookup: CDR1 KGHSH, CDR2 LQKENI. The CDR3 runs to 12 residues. CDR3 amino acids: CASSPRDSEAFF. In DNA form, the CDR3 reads TGTGCCAGCTCACCCCGGGATTCTGAAGCTTTCTTT. Drawing the rest from reference TRBV18 and TRBJ1-1, the complete variable domain is NAGVMQNPRHLVRRRGQEARLRCSPMKGHSHVYWYRQLPEEGLKFMVYLQKENIIDESGMPKERFSAEFPKEGPSILRIQQVVRGDSAAYFCASSPRDSEAFFGQGTRLTVV.

J is TRBJ2-2 and V is TRBV7-3, with 8 bases fitting TRBD2. V was pared by 5 bases and J by 7 bases, with 12 bases of the junction left unmatched. CDR1 is SGHTA, CDR2 FQGTGA, per germline. The CDR3 totals 16 residues. The CDR3 is CASSPSPAGASGELFF. In DNA form, the CDR3 reads TGTGCCAGCAGCCCCTCACCAGCGGGAGCAAGCGGGGAGCTGTTTTTT. The full variable domain, with the rest looked up from reference TRBV7-3 and TRBJ2-2, is GAGVSQTPSNKVTEKGKYVELRCDPISGHTALYWYRQSLGQGPEFLIYFQGTGAADDSGLPNDRFFAVRPEGSVSTLKIQRTERGDSAVYLCASSPSPAGASGELFFGEGSRLTVL.

In its sample, this clone was seen a few times. The chain links TRBV5-4 to TRBJ2-2; the D gene is possibly TRBD1 (6 bases). The CDR3 runs to 16 residues. V was clipped by 5 bases and J by 7 bases, with 21 bases between them. Germline CDR1 and CDR2: SGHNT and YYREEE (reference sequence). The CDR3 coding sequence is TGTGCCAGCAGTAAATACCCACAGGGCTGGAGCGGGGAGCTGTTTTTT. It yields the protein CASSKYPQGWSGELFF.

CDR3 DNA sequence: TGTGCCAGCAGTGAAAGAGGTTCTGGGGCCAACGTCCTGACTTTC. Residues: CASSERGSGANVLTF. The chain couples TRBV25-1 to TRBJ2-6; D uncertain. The V gene's germline CDR1 is MGHDK and CDR2 SYGVNS. Trimming took 2 bases from V and 1 from J, leaving 6 bases between them. The CDR3 spans 15 residues.

The chain carries TRBV7-9 and TRBJ2-2; 9 nucleotides agree with TRBD1. V trimming: 4 bases; J trimming: 2 bases; junction bases outside the gene matches: 2. This CDR3 region has 15 residues. The germline V gene encodes CDR1 SEHNR and CDR2 FQNEAQ (reference sequence). The CDR3 sequence is CASSWGQGNTGELFF. The CDR3 bases are TGTGCCAGCAGCTGGGGACAGGGAAACACCGGGGAGCTGTTTTTT.

The gene calls are TRBV3-1 (or the pseudogene TRBV3-2) and TRBJ2-7; D is ambiguous. V was cut by 2 bases and J by 5 bases, with 22 bases left in between. The germline V gene has CDR1 LGHDT and CDR2 YNNKEL (reference sequence). The CDR3 totals 17 residues. In nucleotides, the CDR3 is TGTGCCAGCAGCCAAATACACCTGGGCCAGAATAGACACGAGCAGTACTTC. Protein product: CASSQIHLGQNRHEQYF.

CDR3 DNA sequence: TGTGCCAGCAGGGCGGGACAGGGTAGTAACGAGCAGTACTTC. Residues: CASRAGQGSNEQYF. The chain links TRBV28 to TRBJ2-7, with 9 bases lining up with TRBD1. The germline V gene has CDR1 MDHEN and CDR2 SYDVKM. This CDR3 spans 14 amino acids. J lost 5 bases, V lost 6 bases, and 8 bases had no gene match.

The chain joins TRBV10-1 to TRBJ2-7; 9 bases match TRBD2. The CDR3 covers 16 residues. With V trimmed by 2 bases and J by 3 bases, 8 bases remained unmatched. Germline V gene data show CDR1 as WNHNN and CDR2 as SYGVQD (reference sequence). The CDR3 DNA reads as TGCGCCAGCAGTGAGCAGCGTCTAGCGGGAATCTACGAGCAGTACTTC. Translated: CASSEQRLAGIYEQYF.

The rearrangement joins TRBV28 to TRBJ2-5; TRBD1 matches at 12 bases. V lost 11 bases and J lost 5; bases outside the gene matches: 12. This CDR3 is built from 15 residues. Germline V gives CDR1 MDHEN, CDR2 SYDVKM. The CDR3 sequence is CASGTGGAGHETQYF. DNA for the CDR3: TGTGCCTCCGGGACAGGGGGCGCGGGGCACGAGACCCAGTACTTC.

About this clone itself: A read error may be the cause here, since a much bigger clone is one base away. The same CDR3 is also encoded by other DNA sequences in this sample. This chain connects TRBV24-1 to TRBJ2-2; D gene ambiguous. The germline V and J ends were trimmed by 0 bases and 3 bases, with 4 bases remaining between them. Per the germline V gene, CDR1 is KGHDR and CDR2 is SFDVKD. The CDR3 loop spans 14 amino acids. CDR3 sequence reads: CATSDLRDTGELFF. The CDR3 DNA reads as TGTGCCACCAGTGATTTGAGGGACACCGGGGAGCTGTTTTTT.

The genes are TRBV7-9 and TRBJ1-2; 9 bases are a match to TRBD1. In germline, CDR1 is SEHNR, CDR2 FQNEAQ (reference sequence). V trimming: 1 base; J trimming: 3 bases; junction bases outside the gene matches: 3. The CDR3 loop spans 15 amino acids. The CDR3 sequence is CASSLGTGADYGYTF. CDR3 nucleotides: TGTGCCAGCAGCTTAGGGACAGGGGCCGACTATGGCTACACCTTC.

The J gene is TRBJ1-1, the V gene TRBV21-1. TRBV21-1 is labeled a pseudogene. The CDR3 covers 15 residues. CDR3 coding DNA: TGTGCCAGCAGCAAGGAAGAGGGGATGAACACTGAAGCTTTCTTT. Translated: CASSKEEGMNTEAFF.

This clone was seen at least ten times. The chain employs TRBV6-6 and TRBJ1-4, with TRBD1 identical over 7 bases. With 6 bases clipped from V and 0 bases from J, the junction kept 10 bases outside the gene matches. Germline V lookup: CDR1 MNHNY, CDR2 SVGAGI (reference sequence). The CDR3 spans 17 residues. The CDR3 spells CASRRQGTSATNEKLFF. CDR3 DNA sequence: TGTGCCAGCAGACGACAGGGAACCTCTGCAACTAATGAAAAACTGTTTTTT.

The rearrangement joins TRBV6-5 to TRBJ1-1, with D uncertain. V was pared by 3 bases and J by 4 bases, with 15 bases between. The germline V gene has CDR1 MNHEY and CDR2 SVGAGI. The CDR3 is 15 amino acids. The DNA of the CDR3 is TGTGCCAGCAGTTATATCGTTGGTCGGAGCACTGAAGCTTTCTTT. Its protein is CASSYIVGRSTEAFF.

CDR3 region: CASSGLGSGNTIYF. The CDR3, as DNA: TGTGCCAGCAGCGGTTTAGGCTCTGGAAACACCATATATTTT. The chain couples TRBV9 to TRBJ1-3; D is unclear. Trimming removed 3 bases at V and 0 bases at J, with 7 bases between. This CDR3 comprises 14 residues. Germline V gene sequence: CDR1 SGDLS, CDR2 YYNGEE.

The CDR3: CASSPSGASYNEQFF. CDR3 nucleotide sequence: TGTGCCAGCAGTCCTAGCGGGGCTTCCTACAATGAGCAGTTCTTC. The V call is TRBV7-3, the J call TRBJ2-1; 9 bases align to TRBD2. The CDR3 runs to 15 residues. V trimming: 6 bases; J trimming: 1 base; junction bases outside the gene matches: 4. Germline V gives CDR1 SGHTA, CDR2 FQGTGA.

This chain connects TRBV7-9 to TRBJ2-3; a possible D gene is TRBD1 (6 bases). V lost 5 bases, J lost 2 bases, and 20 bases lay in between. This CDR3 has 17 amino acids. The V gene's germline CDR1 is SEHNR and CDR2 FQNEAQ (reference sequence). The CDR3 region has the DNA TGTGCCAGCAGCCCAACGGAACAGGACAGCTACACAGATACGCAGTATTTT. Translating gives CASSPTEQDSYTDTQYF.

The chain recombines TRBV3-1 (or the pseudogene TRBV3-2) with TRBJ2-5, with D possibly TRBD2 on 5 matching bases. The CDR3 extends over 12 amino acids. V lost 8 bases to trimming and J lost 5 bases, with 12 bases between them. Germline CDR1 LGHDT, CDR2 YNNKEL (reference sequence). CDR3 DNA sequence: TGTGCCAGCGTCACGGGGAGCGAGACCCAGTACTTC. The encoded protein is CASVTGSETQYF.

V is TRBV6-5 and J is TRBJ2-7, with D possibly being TRBD1 (6 bases). V was cut by 9 bases and J by 3 bases, with 18 bases left in between. The CDR3 has 14 residues. CDR1 and CDR2 (germline): MNHEY, SVGAGI. This chain's CDR3 is CASTSGVIGYEQYF. For the CDR3, the DNA is TGTGCCAGTACCTCAGGGGTAATAGGCTACGAGCAGTACTTC.

The rearrangement links TRBV30 to TRBJ1-6, with a tentative D call TRBD1 (6 bases). The CDR3 extends over 12 amino acids. Germline V lookup: CDR1 GTSNPN, CDR2 SVGIG (reference sequence). V lost 5 bases, J lost 8 bases, and 10 bases lay in between. The CDR3 sequence: CAWDRSYSPLHF. The CDR3 DNA reads TGTGCCTGGGACAGGTCTTATTCACCCCTCCACTTT.

The chain uses TRBV19 and TRBJ1-5; TRBD1 is a possible D gene (6 bases). V was pared by 5 bases and J by 9 bases, with 14 bases between. Germline V gene sequence: CDR1 LNHDA, CDR2 SQIVND (reference sequence). The CDR3 is 13 residues long. CDR3 region: CASSSERGMPQHF. The CDR3 DNA reads as TGTGCCAGTAGTTCGGAGAGGGGGATGCCCCAGCATTTT.